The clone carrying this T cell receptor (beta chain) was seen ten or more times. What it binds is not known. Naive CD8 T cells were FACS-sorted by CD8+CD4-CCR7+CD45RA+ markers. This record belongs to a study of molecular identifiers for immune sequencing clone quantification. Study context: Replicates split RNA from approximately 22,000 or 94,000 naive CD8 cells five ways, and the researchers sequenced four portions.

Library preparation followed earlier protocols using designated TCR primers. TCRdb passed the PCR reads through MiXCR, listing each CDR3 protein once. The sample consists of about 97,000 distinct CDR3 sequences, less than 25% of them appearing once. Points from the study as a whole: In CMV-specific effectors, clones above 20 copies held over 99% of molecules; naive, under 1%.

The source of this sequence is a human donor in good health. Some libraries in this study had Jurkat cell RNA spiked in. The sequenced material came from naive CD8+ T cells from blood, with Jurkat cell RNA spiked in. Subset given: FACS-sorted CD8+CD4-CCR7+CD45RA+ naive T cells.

This CDR3 is CASSYEGEGSGANVLTF. CDR3 sequence (DNA): TGTGCCAGCAGTTATGAGGGGGAGGGGTCTGGGGCCAACGTCCTGACTTTC. The J gene is TRBJ2-6, the V gene TRBV6-5; D is perhaps TRBD2 (7 bases). This CDR3 region has 17 residues. Between the trimmed V and J ends, which lost 3 bases and 1 base, there was a span of 13 bases. CDR1 is MNHEY, CDR2 SVGAGI, per germline.